The 11 T cell receptor beta chains listed next were all sequenced from one sample in a study of breast tumors, draining lymph nodes, adjacent tissues. TCRdb reprocessed the multiplex PCR reads with MiXCR, giving one entry per CDR3 protein. The table lists more than 200,000 distinct CDR3 sequences, about 30% of them singletons, with 1.3% to 1.5% in the top ten. The lymph nodes were axillary draining lymph nodes from breast cancer patients. Sequencing was carried out using axillary lymph node tissue. The origin of the receptors is a female donor with breast cancer. Some clones in this sample may be carry-over from other donors' samples.

This clonotype was found many times. The junction shows a germline mismatch at one end, possibly a read error. This chain connects TRBV7-7 to TRBJ2-5, with no clear D. CDR3 size: 14 residues. From germline, CDR1 is SSHAT and CDR2 FNYEAQ (reference sequence). CDR3 region: CASSFRWDQETQYF. The CDR3 region has the DNA TGTGCTAGCAGCTTCCGGTGGGACCAAGAGACCCAGTACTTC.

This clonotype was recorded at least ten times. V gene TRBV24-1 combines with J gene TRBJ2-5; 9 nucleotides align to TRBD1. V trimming: 3 bases; J trimming: 4 bases; junction bases outside the gene matches: 5. This CDR3 has 15 residues. CDR1 KGHDR and CDR2 SFDVKD come from the germline V gene. The CDR3 region has the DNA TGTGCCACCAGTGATCGCACAGGGGGCGGAGAGACCCAGTACTTC. It encodes CATSDRTGGGETQYF.

The chain has TRBV7-2 and TRBJ2-3; 9 bases align to TRBD2. The CDR3 has 14 residues. Trimming took 3 bases from V and 11 from J; bases not matched to a gene: 9. CDR1 is SGHTA and CDR2 is FQGNSA in the germline V gene. Here the CDR3 DNA reads TGTGCCAGCAGCTTGGCGGGAGGGTATTCTGAGCAGTATTTT. Its translation is CASSLAGGYSEQYF.

This clonotype was detected many times. The rearrangement links TRBV2 to TRBJ1-3; no clear D gene. The germline V gene has CDR1 SNHLY and CDR2 FYNNEI. The CDR3 is made up of 11 amino acids. V was cut by 7 bases and J by 11 bases, with 12 bases left in between. CDR3 nucleotides: TGTGCCAGCACGACGGCAGGCCCCATATATTTT. Its translation is CASTTAGPIYF.

The sample holds many counts of this clonotype. CDR3 protein: CASSLGTSRQTQYF. The CDR3 region has the DNA TGCGCCAGCAGCTTGGGTACTAGTCGACAGACCCAGTACTTC. This rearrangement joins TRBV5-1 to TRBJ2-5; the D gene is possibly TRBD2 (5 bases). CDR1 and CDR2 from the germline V gene are SGHRS and YFSETQ. Between the trimmed V and J ends, which lost 0 bases and 6 bases, there was a span of 12 bases. The CDR3 length is 14 residues.

The V gene is TRBV24-1, the J gene TRBJ2-1; D uncertain. The CDR3 has 14 residues. Germline loops: CDR1 KGHDR, CDR2 SFDVKD. V gave up 5 bases and J gave up 3 bases, with 10 bases separating them. CDR3 DNA: TGTGCCACCAGTGCAACGCGACTCTACAATGAGCAGTTCTTC. This codes for CATSATRLYNEQFF.

In its sample, this clonotype was seen many times. The J gene is TRBJ1-4, the V gene TRBV12-3 or TRBV12-4, with 7 bases identical to TRBD1. This CDR3 is built from 14 residues. Losses at the gene ends were 0 bases for V and 8 bases for J; bases not matched to a gene: 3. The CDR3, as DNA: TGTGCCAGCAGTTTAGCCGCAGGGGGAGAAAAACTGTTTTTT. Residues: CASSLAAGGEKLFF.

As to this clonotype: A much larger clone differs by one base, so this may be a read error. Likely a read error: the CDR3 ends without its conserved phenylalanine or tryptophan. It is unclear where the CDR3 begins or ends on the DNA, so no DNA is shown, and the CDR3 is as TCRdb lists it. The chain carries TRBV5-6 and TRBJ2-7; the D call in the table, TRBD2, was not verified against the DNA. The CDR3 has 9 amino acids, counting both end residues. The germline V gene has CDR1 SGHDT and CDR2 YYEEEE. CDR3 in amino acids: CASRHSGTR.

This clonotype was seen repeatedly, ten times or more. This sequence joins TRBV10-2 and TRBJ2-2, with 9 bases fitting TRBD1. Germline lookup yields CDR1 WSHSY and CDR2 SAAADI. The CDR3 has 14 amino acids. J gave up 7 bases and V 7 bases, and 7 bases lay outside the gene matches. CDR3 DNA sequence: TGCGCCAGCACCTTACAGGGGGCGGGCGGGGAGCTGTTTTTT. Encoded protein: CASTLQGAGGELFF.

Concerning this clonotype: The DNA is omitted, as the CDR3 cannot be located on it reliably, and the CDR3 follows TCRdb's listing. The chain is built from TRBV29-1 and TRBJ1-2; the table's D call, TRBD1, has no DNA check behind it. Per germline, CDR1 SQVTM and CDR2 ANQGSEA. The CDR3 spans 20 residues, counting both ends. CDR3 amino acids: CSVENRYLCAWRGQGGGYTF.

The J gene is TRBJ2-1, the V gene TRBV3-1; 15 bases fit TRBD2. V trimming: 4 bases; J trimming: 9 bases; junction bases outside the gene matches: 7. Germline V lookup: CDR1 LGHDT, CDR2 YNNKEL (reference sequence). The CDR3 runs 16 residues. The CDR3 loop reads CASSRPGLAGGVEQFF. The CDR3 DNA reads as TGTGCCAGCAGCCGCCCAGGACTAGCGGGAGGGGTTGAGCAGTTCTTC.